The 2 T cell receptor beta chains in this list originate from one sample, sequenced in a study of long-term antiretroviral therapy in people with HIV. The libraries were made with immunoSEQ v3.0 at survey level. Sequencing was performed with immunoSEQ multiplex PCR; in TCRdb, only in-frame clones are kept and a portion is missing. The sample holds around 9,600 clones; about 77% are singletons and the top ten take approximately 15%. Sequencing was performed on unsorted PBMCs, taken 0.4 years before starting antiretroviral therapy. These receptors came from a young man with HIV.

For the CDR3, the DNA is TGTGCCAGTAGGGACCAGCGGGACCACAATGAGCAGTTCTTC. It is translated as CASRDQRDHNEQFF. This chain joins TRBV19 and TRBJ2-1; 7 nucleotides align to TRBD2. V shed 6 bases, J shed 5 bases, and the junction held 7 bases outside the gene matches. Germline loops: CDR1 LNHDA, CDR2 SQIVND (reference sequence). The CDR3 sequence is 14 residues long.

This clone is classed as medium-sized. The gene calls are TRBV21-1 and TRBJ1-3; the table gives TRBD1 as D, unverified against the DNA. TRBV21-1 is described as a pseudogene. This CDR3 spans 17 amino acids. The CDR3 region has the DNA TGTGCCAGCAGGTCCTGGTGGGGGACAGACTCTGGAAACACCATATATTTT. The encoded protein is CASRSWWGTDSGNTIYF.